This section outlines one TCR beta chain sequence together with its context. Its antigen is unknown. The V segment lost 5 bases and the J segment 5 bases; nucleotides outside the gene matches: 8. CDR1 is SEHNR and CDR2 is FQNEAQ in the germline V gene (reference sequence). The CDR3 runs to 16 residues. Samples underwent the assay at deep level. Generated by immunoSEQ multiplex PCR, the TCRdb table keeps only in-frame clones and is missing some. This table holds some 740,000 clones, 80% to 95% found once. Naive CD8 populations comprised CD45RO-negative cells positively selected for CCR7, excluding terminally differentiated effector memory CD45RA+ cells. This sample is part of a study of shared clonotypes between healthy human individuals. Whole-study findings and limits: Genetic and exposure-history diversity was limited by the few donors. The rarefaction results pointed to incomplete sorted-subset sequencing despite large depth. The sharing of 5% to 5.5% of naive CD4 clonotypes was seen across a handful of donors.

The origin of this receptor is a man in his thirties or forties in good health. The J gene is TRBJ2-1, the V gene TRBV7-9; 11 nucleotides agree with TRBD1. Material: naive CD8+ T cells sorted from blood. For the CDR3, the DNA is TGTGCCAGCAGCCCGTGGACAGGGGGCCGGGACAATGAGCAGTTCTTC. It translates to CASSPWTGGRDNEQFF.